The source of this TCR beta chain is a study of blood T cell repertoires in COVID-19. In Seattle, patients joined the study during active infection and were tracked longitudinally. The sample holds one count of this clone. V lost 6 bases to trimming and J lost 5 bases, with 10 bases between them. Germline V CDR1 and CDR2: SQVTM, ANQGSEA. The CDR3 has 11 residues. Study processing details: Nucleated cell number was recorded as an estimate derived from reference gene primer amplification. Only in-frame clones appear in the TCRdb table, and some are missing; sequencing was by immunoSEQ multiplex PCR. That table furnishes V, J and clone size, whereas the DNA furnished D and trimming. The sample consists of about 150,000 clones, 70% to 85% of them appearing once.

This sequence was found in a man aged 55 to 70 with COVID-19, enrolled during active disease. The rearrangement links TRBV29-1 to TRBJ1-2; D is possibly TRBD1 (5 bases). Sequencing used peripheral blood. CDR3 amino acids: CSVMDIYGYTF. In nucleotides, the CDR3 is TGCAGCGTCATGGACATTTATGGCTACACCTTC. The full variable domain, in which reference TRBV29-1 and TRBJ1-2 provide the parts outside the CDR3, is SAVISQKPSRDICQRGTSLTIQCQVDSQVTMMFWYRQQPGQSLTLIATANQGSEATYESGFVIDKFPISRPNLTFSTLTVSNMSPEDSSIYLCSVMDIYGYTFGSGTRLTVV.